These 25 T cell receptor beta chains originate from one sample sequenced in a study of blood T cells in healthy people across ages. A second PCR of 7 to 11 cycles used a sample-barcoded 5' primer and a J-beta primer mix. One entry per CDR3 protein, called by TCRdb with MiXCR from the 5' RACE reads. The data contain 1.8 million or so distinct CDR3 sequences, about 39% of them singletons. Sequenced input: blood. The receptors were gathered from a human donor in good health.

This clonotype was recorded a few times. The rearrangement joins TRBV29-1 to TRBJ2-5; weak D call: TRBD2 (5 bases). This CDR3 contains 12 residues. From germline, CDR1 is SQVTM and CDR2 ANQGSEA. Trimming removed 4 bases from V and 11 bases from J, with 17 bases in between. CDR3 in DNA: TGCAGCGTTGGACAAGAGGGAGTCGGGCAGTACTTC. It is translated as CSVGQEGVGQYF.

Written as DNA, the CDR3 is TGCGCCAGCAGCCGGGATTCCCTGGGGGAGCAGTTCTTC. Its translation: CASSRDSLGEQFF. V is TRBV5-1 and J is TRBJ2-1, with D perhaps TRBD2 (5 bases). CDR3 length: 13 residues. From germline, CDR1 is SGHRS and CDR2 YFSETQ. The V end was cut by 4 bases, the J end by 10 bases, with 15 bases between.

The chain is built from TRBV4-1 and TRBJ1-5; D is unclear. Looked up from germline, CDR1 is MGHRA and CDR2 is YSYEKL. CDR3 size: 16 residues. V was shortened by 0 bases and J by 4 bases, with 13 bases between the two germline ends. The CDR3 DNA is TGCGCCAGCAGCCAAGAAGGAGGGCAGCGAAATCAGCCCCAGCATTTT. This encodes CASSQEGGQRNQPQHF.

The chain couples TRBV15 to TRBJ1-3; tentatively, D is TRBD1 (5 bases). V gave up 4 bases and J gave up 0 bases, with 10 bases separating them. Per the germline V gene, CDR1 is LNHNV and CDR2 is YYDKDF (reference sequence). This CDR3 has 15 amino acids. CDR3 residues: CATSTRGTSGNTIYF. CDR3 in DNA: TGTGCCACCAGCACTCGGGGGACCTCTGGAAACACCATATATTTT.

This clonotype was recorded at least ten times. The chain couples TRBV6-4 to TRBJ2-6; D not certain. Germline values: CDR1 MRHNA, CDR2 SNTAGT. V lost 0 bases to trimming and J lost 4 bases, with 1 base between them. The CDR3 is made up of 13 amino acids. As DNA, the CDR3 is TGTGCCAGCAGTGACTCGGGGGCCAACGTCCTGACTTTC. Its translation: CASSDSGANVLTF.

The chain employs TRBV2 and TRBJ2-1; D is uncertain. CDR1 is SNHLY and CDR2 is FYNNEI in the germline V gene. V lost 11 bases, J lost 4 bases, and 9 bases lay in between. The CDR3 sequence is 11 residues long. The CDR3 bases are TGTGCCGGCCGCGTTTACAATGAGCAGTTCTTC. Amino acid sequence: CAGRVYNEQFF.

This clonotype occurred many times. The gene calls are TRBV20-1 and TRBJ2-3, with 8 bases lining up with TRBD2. Per germline, CDR1 DFQATT and CDR2 SNEGSKA (reference sequence). The CDR3 loop spans 13 amino acids. V lost 5 bases, J lost 0 bases, and 1 base stayed unmatched. CDR3 amino acids: CSAQRGSTDTQYF. Written as DNA, the CDR3 is TGCAGTGCTCAGCGGGGGAGCACAGATACGCAGTATTTT.

This clonotype was recorded a few times. The chain recombines TRBV10-3 with TRBJ2-1, with D possibly matching TRBD2 (5 bases). Germline CDR1 is ENHRY and CDR2 is SYGVKD. V dropped 4 bases and J dropped 8 bases, with 12 bases sitting between them. The CDR3 is 13 residues long. The CDR3 nucleotides are TGTGCCATCAGTGCTCCGGGTAGCGATGAGCAGTTCTTC. Residues: CAISAPGSDEQFF.

The chain combines TRBV24-1 with TRBJ2-7; TRBD1 might be the D (6 bases). Looked up from germline, CDR1 is KGHDR and CDR2 is SFDVKD. This CDR3 is built from 16 residues. The V gene lost 4 bases and the J gene lost 2 bases, with 17 bases spanning the gap. The CDR3 reads CATSDSAGTSTYEQYF. CDR3 sequence (DNA): TGTGCCACCAGTGACTCCGCCGGGACATCAACCTACGAGCAGTACTTC.

V and J are TRBV10-3 and TRBJ1-5; 7 bases map to TRBD1. CDR1 is ENHRY, CDR2 SYGVKD, per germline. Trimming at V came to 10 bases and at J to 3 bases, leaving 6 bases not matched to a gene. This CDR3 spans 13 amino acids. The CDR3 here is CATRDSYNQPQHF. In DNA form, the CDR3 reads TGTGCCACAAGGGACAGCTACAATCAGCCCCAGCATTTT.

The rearrangement links TRBV9 to TRBJ2-3; D gene ambiguous. The CDR3 runs to 14 residues. Deletions cut 4 bases from V and 0 bases from J, with 9 bases between. Germline-derived CDR1 and CDR2 are SGDLS and YYNGEE. Here the CDR3 DNA reads TGTGCCAGCAGCACCCACGGTAGCACAGATACGCAGTATTTT. Translating gives CASSTHGSTDTQYF. Filled out from reference TRBV9 and TRBJ2-3, the complete variable domain reads DSGVTQTPKHLITATGQRVTLRCSPRSGDLSVYWYQQSLDQGLQFLIQYYNGEERAKGNILERFSAQQFPDLHSELNLSSLELGDSALYFCASSTHGSTDTQYFGPGTRLTVL.

This clonotype turned up a few times. CDR3 sequence: CASNRQGNQPQHF. The CDR3 nucleotides read TGTGCCAGCAACCGACAAGGCAATCAGCCCCAGCATTTT. The rearrangement joins TRBV2 to TRBJ1-5; D gene unclear. There are 13 residues in the CDR3. Trimming took 7 bases from V and 2 from J, leaving 9 bases between them. Germline CDR1 SNHLY, CDR2 FYNNEI.

V is TRBV10-3 and J is TRBJ2-3; D is ambiguous. The CDR3 sequence is 13 residues long. Germline loops: CDR1 ENHRY, CDR2 SYGVKD. Trimming shortened V by 2 bases and J by 8 bases, and 11 bases separated the two germline ends. Here the CDR3 DNA reads TGTGCCATCAGTGAGAGGGTATCCCCTACGCAGTATTTT. Translating gives CAISERVSPTQYF.

This clonotype was counted a few times. The chain joins TRBV10-3 to TRBJ1-5, with 7 nucleotides matching TRBD1. The CDR3 spans 15 residues. CDR1 and CDR2 from the germline V gene are ENHRY and SYGVKD. Trimming at V came to 4 bases and at J to 2 bases, leaving 5 bases not matched to a gene. The CDR3 sequence is CAISASDRGNQPQHF. In nucleotides, the CDR3 is TGTGCCATCAGTGCCAGCGACAGGGGCAATCAGCCCCAGCATTTT.

The table lists this clonotype with a few counts. The V call is TRBV28, the J call TRBJ2-4; D gene unclear. Germline V gives CDR1 MDHEN, CDR2 SYDVKM. The length of the CDR3 is 15 residues. V was pared by 3 bases and J by 2 bases, with 11 bases between. The chain's CDR3 is CASSFIRLSKNIQYF. For the CDR3, the DNA is TGTGCCAGCAGTTTCATCAGGTTGTCCAAAAACATTCAGTACTTC. Full variable domain (missing parts from reference TRBV28 and TRBJ2-4): DVKVTQSSRYLVKRTGEKVFLECVQDMDHENMFWYRQDPGLGLRLIYFSYDVKMKEKGDIPEGYSVSREKKERFSLILESASTNQTSMYLCASSFIRLSKNIQYFGAGTRLSVL.

This clonotype was counted many times. J is TRBJ2-3 and V is TRBV4-3; D call uncertain. The CDR3 extends over 16 amino acids. Trimming cost V 0 bases and J 2 bases, with 12 bases left between them. Per the germline V gene, CDR1 is LGHNA and CDR2 is YSLEER. CDR3 sequence (DNA): TGCGCCAGCAGCCAAGATCTGGAACCGTTCACAGATACGCAGTATTTT. This codes for CASSQDLEPFTDTQYF.

This clonotype was observed a handful of times. This CDR3 reads CSAEWRLAGTDTQYF. Here the CDR3 DNA reads TGCAGCGCGGAATGGAGACTAGCGGGCACAGATACGCAGTATTTT. V and J are TRBV29-1 and TRBJ2-3, with TRBD2 matching 9 bases. CDR3 length: 15 residues. The germline V gene encodes CDR1 SQVTM and CDR2 ANQGSEA. After removal of 7 bases from V and 1 base from J, the junction contained 9 bases not matched to a gene.

The rearrangement links TRBV20-1 to TRBJ2-3; the D gene is possibly TRBD2 (6 bases). Germline-derived CDR1 and CDR2 are DFQATT and SNEGSKA (reference sequence). Trimming stripped 5 bases from V and 2 bases from J, with 17 bases between. The CDR3 covers 15 residues. DNA of the CDR3: TGCAGTGCTTCCGGGACTCTTAGAGCCACAGATACGCAGTATTTT. Amino acids: CSASGTLRATDTQYF.

This clonotype was seen more than once but under ten times. This sequence joins TRBV9 and TRBJ2-7; no clear D gene. The germline V gene has CDR1 SGDLS and CDR2 YYNGEE. Trimming removed 4 bases at V and 5 bases at J, with 13 bases between. CDR3 length equals 13 residues. The CDR3 DNA reads as TGTGCCAGCAGCCTTAGTATAGGCCACGAGCAGTACTTC. It translates to CASSLSIGHEQYF.

Only a few counts were recorded for this clonotype. The rearrangement uses TRBV12-3 or TRBV12-4 and TRBJ2-5; perhaps D is TRBD1 or TRBD2 (5 bases each). The V gene lost 5 bases and the J gene lost 4 bases, with 17 bases spanning the gap. This CDR3 contains 15 residues. CDR3 nucleotides: TGTGCCAGCAGTCCAGGGACCGCCCGAGGAGAGACCCAGTACTTC. It specifies CASSPGTARGETQYF.

This clonotype was counted only a few times. The chain carries TRBV7-2 and TRBJ2-7; D unclear. Germline CDR1 reads SGHTA; CDR2 reads FQGNSA. Deletions cut 7 bases from V and 3 bases from J, with 19 bases between. CDR3 size: 15 residues. The CDR3 reads CASTPRLGSRYEQYF. CDR3 sequence (DNA): TGTGCCAGCACCCCCCGATTGGGTTCTCGCTACGAGCAGTACTTC.

This clonotype was seen more than once but under ten times. The chain joins TRBV20-1 to TRBJ1-6; 10 nucleotides agree with TRBD1. This CDR3 has 13 amino acids. Germline V lookup: CDR1 DFQATT, CDR2 SNEGSKA (reference sequence). V lost 1 base to trimming and J lost 10 bases; unmatched junction nucleotides: 1. CDR3 bases: TGCAGTGCTAGAGGACAGGGGGCCTCACCCCTCCACTTT. Amino acid sequence: CSARGQGASPLHF.

This clonotype was picked up a small number of times. The rearrangement joins TRBV13 to TRBJ1-1; D perhaps matches TRBD1 (6 bases). Germline V gene lookup returns CDR1 PRHDT and CDR2 FYEKMQ (reference sequence). V lost 5 bases, J lost 4 bases, and 17 bases lay in between. The CDR3 length is 15 residues. CDR3 nucleotides: TGTGCCAGCAGCCGGGGGCGGGGGAGAGTCACTGAAGCTTTCTTT. Its protein is CASSRGRGRVTEAFF.

With respect to this clonotype: Sequence at one end of the junction differs from germline and may be a read error. This chain joins TRBV5-1 and TRBJ2-7; no clear D gene. Looked up from germline, CDR1 is SGHRS and CDR2 is YFSETQ. This CDR3 spans 13 amino acids. In DNA, the CDR3 is TGTGCCAGCAGCCCTGACCGAAACTACGAGCAGTACTTC. Translating gives CASSPDRNYEQYF.

At least ten counts were recorded for this clonotype. This chain connects TRBV12-3 or TRBV12-4 to TRBJ2-4; D ambiguous. This CDR3 is 12 amino acids long. V was cut by 2 bases and J by 9 bases, with 8 bases left in between. CDR3 nucleotide sequence: TGTGCCAGCAGTTTACATAAGGGCATTCAGTACTTC. Its protein product is CASSLHKGIQYF.